Following are 28 T cell receptor beta chains from one sample sequenced in a study of OX40 agonist ivuxolimab in advanced cancers. This table comes from immunoSEQ multiplex PCR, and its TCRdb copy is limited to in-frame clones, with some not included. The table includes some 15,000 clones, roughly nine tenths detected once. Here the sequenced sample was CD4+ or CD8+ T cells sorted from blood, taken in a trial of the OX40 agonist ivuxolimab. The receptors stem from an adult with an advanced solid tumor such as melanoma, head and neck, liver or kidney cancer.

V gene TRBV6-1 combines with J gene TRBJ2-2; 7 bases are shared with TRBD2. Germline values: CDR1 MNHNS, CDR2 SASEGT. After removal of 8 bases from V and 1 base from J, the junction contained 4 bases not matched to a gene. There are 14 residues in the CDR3. The CDR3 DNA sequence: TGTGCCAGCCAGGGACTACTGAACACCGGGGAGCTGTTTTTT. It encodes CASQGLLNTGELFF.

The chain links TRBV4-1 to TRBJ2-7; 7 bases are a match to TRBD2. The CDR3 covers 16 residues. In germline, CDR1 is MGHRA, CDR2 YSYEKL. J gave up 2 bases and V 0 bases, and 7 bases lay outside the gene matches. CDR3 sequence (DNA): TGCGCCAGCAGCCAAGATGGGGAGGGGACTACCTACGAGCAGTACTTC. Translation gives CASSQDGEGTTYEQYF.

This chain joins TRBV5-4 and TRBJ1-1; the D gene is possibly TRBD1 (5 bases). CDR3 length equals 14 residues. Germline CDR1 is SGHNT and CDR2 is YYREEE (reference sequence). Trimming shortened V by 4 bases and J by 6 bases, and 16 bases separated the two germline ends. For the CDR3, the DNA is TGTGCCAGCAGCAGGGGCCCGTCTGTTCCTGAAGCTTTCTTT. Translating it yields CASSRGPSVPEAFF.

The J gene is TRBJ2-7, the V gene TRBV5-5; the D gene is possibly TRBD1 (7 bases). Germline assignment: CDR1 SGHKS and CDR2 YYEKEE (reference sequence). V lost 0 bases to trimming and J lost 2 bases, with 15 bases between them. This CDR3 is built from 16 residues. CDR3 sequence: CASSLAGGTATYEQYF. CDR3 nucleotide sequence: TGTGCCAGCAGCTTGGCTGGGGGGACAGCAACCTACGAGCAGTACTTC.

This rearrangement joins TRBV7-8 to TRBJ2-7, with 13 bases identical to TRBD2. The CDR3 consists of 18 residues. With 4 bases clipped from V and 0 bases from J, the junction kept 9 bases outside the gene matches. The germline V gene has CDR1 SGHVS and CDR2 FQNEAQ. In DNA form, the CDR3 reads TGTGCCAGCAGCTCCGGACTAGCGGGAGTGGCATCCTCCTACGAGCAGTACTTC. This encodes CASSSGLAGVASSYEQYF.

The chain recombines TRBV7-6 with TRBJ2-3; the match to TRBD2 covers 9 bases. CDR1 is SGHVS, CDR2 FNYEAQ, per germline. Germline trimming cut 4 bases from V and 3 bases from J; bases unmatched to any gene: 8. This CDR3 has 16 residues. The CDR3 region has the DNA TGTGCCAGCAGCTCGCCTTCGGGACTAGCTACAGATACGCAGTATTTT. Amino acid sequence: CASSSPSGLATDTQYF.

The rearrangement links TRBV27 to TRBJ2-2; weak D call: TRBD1 (5 bases). V shed 4 bases and J shed 5 bases, with 11 bases lying between them. The CDR3 spans 14 residues. Germline CDR1 MNHEY, CDR2 SMNVEV (reference sequence). CDR3 bases: TGTGCCAGCAGTTGGTCAGGGCAGACCGGGGAGCTGTTTTTT. It specifies CASSWSGQTGELFF.

V gene TRBV29-1 combines with J gene TRBJ2-6; D ambiguous. Trimming took 4 bases from V and 5 from J, leaving 15 bases between them. This CDR3 has 15 amino acids. Germline V gives CDR1 SQVTM, CDR2 ANQGSEA. In nucleotides, the CDR3 is TGCAGCGTTGCAATGGTACTAAGTCGGGCCAACGTCCTGACTTTC. Translating gives CSVAMVLSRANVLTF.

The J gene is TRBJ2-7, the V gene TRBV28, with 14 bases matching TRBD2. This CDR3 comprises 15 residues. The trim removed 4 bases at V and 2 bases at J, leaving 1 base unmatched. From germline, CDR1 is MDHEN and CDR2 SYDVKM. CDR3 loop: CASSSGLAGAYEQYF. CDR3 bases: TGTGCCAGCAGTTCGGGACTAGCGGGAGCCTACGAGCAGTACTTC.

The chain combines TRBV6-1 with TRBJ1-1, with D unclear. Trimming took off 7 bases at V and 5 bases at J, with 11 bases between the two ends. Germline V gene lookup returns CDR1 MNHNS and CDR2 SASEGT. The CDR3 extends over 12 amino acids. CDR3 residues: CASILLSTEAFF. The CDR3 DNA is TGTGCCAGCATTCTTTTGAGTACTGAAGCTTTCTTT.

The V gene is TRBV10-1, the J gene TRBJ1-1, with D possibly matching TRBD1 (5 bases). There are 14 residues in the CDR3. CDR1 is WNHNN and CDR2 is SYGVQD in the germline V gene (reference sequence). V was clipped by 8 bases and J by 3 bases, with 16 bases between them. The CDR3 coding sequence is TGCGCCAGCGCAGGGTTTTTTTCTCACACTGAAGCTTTCTTT. It codes for CASAGFFSHTEAFF.

The J gene is TRBJ2-1, the V gene TRBV7-9; D perhaps matches TRBD2 (5 bases). V lost 1 base and J 0 bases, leaving 7 bases between the germline ends. There are 15 residues in the CDR3. Germline lookup yields CDR1 SEHNR and CDR2 FQNEAQ (reference sequence). Here the CDR3 reads CASSLDGNSYNEQFF. The CDR3 bases are TGTGCCAGCAGCTTAGACGGGAACTCCTACAATGAGCAGTTCTTC.

The V gene is TRBV6-4, the J gene TRBJ1-2; possibly TRBD1 for D (6 bases). Germline CDR1 is MRHNA and CDR2 is SNTAGT. The CDR3 sequence is 15 residues long. V lost 2 bases to trimming and J lost 2 bases, with 12 bases between them. The CDR3 protein is CASSDTGIGNYGYTF. The CDR3, as DNA: TGTGCCAGCAGTGACACAGGGATCGGGAACTATGGCTACACCTTC.

The genes are TRBV4-1 and TRBJ2-7, with 7 positions matching TRBD2. V trimming: 1 base; J trimming: 5 bases; junction bases outside the gene matches: 8. The CDR3 consists of 15 residues. CDR1 MGHRA and CDR2 YSYEKL come from the germline V gene. CDR3 DNA: TGCGCCAGCAGCCAAGTGGGCGGGAGTGGGGACGAGCAGTACTTC. Amino acids: CASSQVGGSGDEQYF.

In its sample, this clone was seen once. The chain combines TRBV5-1 with TRBJ2-1; the match to TRBD2 covers 13 bases. V lost 5 bases, J lost 7 bases, and 6 bases stayed unmatched. Germline V gives CDR1 SGHRS, CDR2 YFSETQ. This CDR3 spans 15 amino acids. The CDR3 reads CASSTGTSGNNEQFF. For the CDR3, the DNA is TGCGCCAGCAGTACCGGGACTAGCGGGAATAATGAGCAGTTCTTC.

The chain couples TRBV5-1 to TRBJ1-2; 8 bases align to TRBD1. The CDR3 spans 18 residues. Germline V gives CDR1 SGHRS, CDR2 YFSETQ. The V gene end was trimmed by 4 bases and the J gene end by 0 bases; junction bases not matched to a gene: 14. The CDR3: CASSPGTGATTSNYGYTF. The CDR3 DNA follows: TGCGCCAGCAGCCCGGGGACAGGCGCGACAACCTCTAACTATGGCTACACCTTC.

This clone was counted a few times. The rearrangement joins TRBV2 to TRBJ1-5, with D possibly being TRBD1 (5 bases). V lost 8 bases, J lost 3 bases, and 11 bases lay in between. The CDR3 consists of 13 residues. Looked up from germline, CDR1 is SNHLY and CDR2 is FYNNEI. This CDR3 is CASGDQFNQPQHF. In DNA, the CDR3 is TGTGCCAGCGGGGACCAGTTCAATCAGCCCCAGCATTTT.

The V gene is TRBV13, the J gene TRBJ1-2; D is unresolved. Germline V gene lookup returns CDR1 PRHDT and CDR2 FYEKMQ (reference sequence). Trimming pared 1 base from V and 8 bases from J, leaving 14 bases between. The CDR3 spans 14 residues. The CDR3 region is CASSLDGPSSGYTF. The CDR3 nucleotides are TGTGCCAGCAGCTTAGATGGACCCAGCAGCGGCTACACCTTC.

The V call is TRBV25-1, the J call TRBJ2-7; D is perhaps TRBD2 (6 bases). The CDR3 covers 13 residues. V gave up 7 bases and J gave up 2 bases, with 12 bases separating them. Germline values: CDR1 MGHDK, CDR2 SYGVNS. As DNA, the CDR3 is TGTGCCAGCACCACTAGCAGCACCTACGAGCAGTACTTC. Its protein is CASTTSSTYEQYF.

The genes are TRBV5-4 and TRBJ1-1; D remains ambiguous. Germline loops: CDR1 SGHNT, CDR2 YYREEE (reference sequence). Trimming stripped 0 bases from V and 2 bases from J, with 2 bases between. The CDR3 consists of 12 residues. The CDR3 here is CASSLANTEAFF. CDR3 DNA: TGTGCCAGCAGCTTGGCTAACACTGAAGCTTTCTTT.

The rearrangement uses TRBV4-2 and TRBJ2-3; a weak D match, TRBD1 (6 bases). Germline loops: CDR1 LGHNA, CDR2 YNFKEQ. Trimming left V 3 bases short and J 6 bases short, with 19 bases between. This CDR3 comprises 16 residues. The DNA for the CDR3 is TGTGCCAGCAGCCAGGAAGTGGACAACCAGGGGGATACGCAGTATTTT. It is translated as CASSQEVDNQGDTQYF.

CDR3 sequence: CASSQEGRETQYF. CDR3 coding DNA: TGCGCCAGCAGCCAAGAAGGGAGGGAGACCCAGTACTTC. The genes are TRBV4-1 and TRBJ2-5, with D perhaps TRBD2 (6 bases). Germline V lookup: CDR1 MGHRA, CDR2 YSYEKL. The CDR3 sequence is 13 residues long. Trimming took off 0 bases at V and 5 bases at J, with 7 bases between the two ends.

This chain joins TRBV6-4 and TRBJ1-1; 8 nucleotides match TRBD1. V trimming: 2 bases; J trimming: 7 bases; junction bases outside the gene matches: 6. The CDR3 runs 14 residues. Germline V CDR1 and CDR2: MRHNA, SNTAGT. The CDR3 spells CASSDTIDRGEAFF. CDR3 DNA sequence: TGTGCCAGCAGTGACACGATAGACAGGGGTGAAGCTTTCTTT.

The chain combines TRBV2 with TRBJ2-7, with D uncertain. V shed 1 base and J shed 3 bases, with 7 bases lying between them. Germline values: CDR1 SNHLY, CDR2 FYNNEI. The CDR3 has 13 residues. CDR3: CASSEGPYYEQYF. CDR3 in DNA: TGTGCCAGCAGTGAAGGACCATACTACGAGCAGTACTTC.

V is TRBV7-9 and J is TRBJ2-7; D remains unclear. The CDR3 is 13 amino acids. The germline CDR1 and CDR2 sequences are SEHNR and FQNEAQ (reference sequence). Deletions cut 5 bases from V and 5 bases from J, with 13 bases between. CDR3 sequence (DNA): TGTGCCAGCAGCCCAGTATTGGGAAACGAGCAGTACTTC. Its protein is CASSPVLGNEQYF. Full variable domain (rest looked up from reference TRBV7-9 and TRBJ2-7): DTGVSQNPRHKITKRGQNVTFRCDPISEHNRLYWYRQTLGQGPEFLTYFQNEAQLEKSRLLSDRFSAERPKGSFSTLEIQRTEQGDSAMYLCASSPVLGNEQYFGPGTRLTVT.

Written as DNA, the CDR3 is TGCGCCAGCAGCCAACCAGCGGGAGGGGCAGATACGCAGTATTTT. It is translated as CASSQPAGGADTQYF. This rearrangement joins TRBV4-1 to TRBJ2-3; 10 bases fit TRBD2. The CDR3 loop spans 15 amino acids. CDR1 is MGHRA, CDR2 YSYEKL, per germline. The J segment lost 4 bases and the V segment lost 2 bases, leaving 3 bases of the junction unmatched.

This chain joins TRBV4-1 and TRBJ2-7; D may correspond to TRBD1 or TRBD2 (6 bases each). The CDR3 contains 17 residues. The germline gives CDR1 MGHRA, CDR2 YSYEKL. Trimming removed 1 base from V and 1 base from J, with 17 bases in between. CDR3 DNA sequence: TGCGCCAGCAGCCAAGCGGAAGAAGGGGGGAGTTCCTACGAGCAGTACTTC. Protein product: CASSQAEEGGSSYEQYF.

The rearrangement uses TRBV28 and TRBJ1-2; D gene unclear. The CDR3 length is 15 residues. The germline V and J ends were trimmed by 5 bases and 1 base, with 14 bases remaining between them. Germline V gene sequence: CDR1 MDHEN, CDR2 SYDVKM. This chain's CDR3 is CASSPLARLNYGYTF. As DNA, the CDR3 is TGTGCCAGCAGTCCACTCGCGCGGCTTAACTATGGCTACACCTTC.